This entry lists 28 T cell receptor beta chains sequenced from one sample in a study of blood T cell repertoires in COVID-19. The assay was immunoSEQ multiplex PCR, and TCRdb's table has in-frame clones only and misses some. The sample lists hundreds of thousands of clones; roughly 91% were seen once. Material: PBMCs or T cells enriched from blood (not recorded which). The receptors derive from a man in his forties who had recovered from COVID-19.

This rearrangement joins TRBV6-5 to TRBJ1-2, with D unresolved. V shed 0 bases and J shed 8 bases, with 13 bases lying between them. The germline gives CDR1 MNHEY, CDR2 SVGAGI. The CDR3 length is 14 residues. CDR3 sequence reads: CASSYSRLLSGYTF. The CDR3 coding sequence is TGTGCCAGCAGTTACTCGAGACTCCTGTCAGGCTACACCTTC.

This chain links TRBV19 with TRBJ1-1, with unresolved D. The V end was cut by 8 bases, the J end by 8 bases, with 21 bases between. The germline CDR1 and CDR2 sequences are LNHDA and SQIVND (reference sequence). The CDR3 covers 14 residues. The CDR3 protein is CASGTEARREEAFF. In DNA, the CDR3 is TGTGCCAGTGGTACTGAGGCCAGGAGGGAAGAAGCTTTCTTT.

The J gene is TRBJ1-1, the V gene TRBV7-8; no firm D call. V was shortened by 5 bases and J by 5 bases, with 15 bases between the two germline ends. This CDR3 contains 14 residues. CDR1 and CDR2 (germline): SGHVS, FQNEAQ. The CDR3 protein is CASSSILTGTEAFF. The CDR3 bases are TGTGCCAGCAGCAGCATTCTTACCGGGACTGAAGCTTTCTTT.

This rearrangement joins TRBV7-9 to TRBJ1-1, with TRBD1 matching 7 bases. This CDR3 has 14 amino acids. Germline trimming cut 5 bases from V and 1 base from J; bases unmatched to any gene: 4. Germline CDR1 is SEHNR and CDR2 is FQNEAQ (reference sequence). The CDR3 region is CASSRQGRNTEAFF. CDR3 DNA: TGTGCCAGCAGCCGACAGGGTCGGAACACTGAAGCTTTCTTT.

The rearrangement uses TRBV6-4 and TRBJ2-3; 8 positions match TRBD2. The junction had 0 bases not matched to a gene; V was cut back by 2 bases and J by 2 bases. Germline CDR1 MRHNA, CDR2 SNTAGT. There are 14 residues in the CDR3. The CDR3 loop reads CASSDGLATDTQYF. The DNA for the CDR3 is TGTGCCAGCAGTGACGGACTAGCCACAGATACGCAGTATTTT.

Here the CDR3 DNA reads TGTGCCAGCAGTGAATATATCTCCGGAAACACCATATATTTT. Amino acids: CASSEYISGNTIYF. The genes are TRBV25-1 and TRBJ1-3; no clear D gene. The ends were cut back, 0 bases at V and 4 bases at J, with 7 bases in the middle. Germline CDR1 and CDR2: MGHDK and SYGVNS. The CDR3 totals 14 residues.

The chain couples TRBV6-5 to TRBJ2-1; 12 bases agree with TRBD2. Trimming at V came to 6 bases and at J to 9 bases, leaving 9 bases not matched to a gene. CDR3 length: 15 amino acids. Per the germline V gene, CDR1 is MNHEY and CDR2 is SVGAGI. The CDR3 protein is CASRVTSGSSVEQFF. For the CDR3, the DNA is TGTGCCAGCAGGGTGACTAGCGGGAGCTCGGTTGAGCAGTTCTTC.

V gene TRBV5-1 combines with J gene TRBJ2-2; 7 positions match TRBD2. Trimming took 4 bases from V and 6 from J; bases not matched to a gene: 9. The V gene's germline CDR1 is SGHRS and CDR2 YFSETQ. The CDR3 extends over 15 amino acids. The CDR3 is CASSRSAGAAGELFF. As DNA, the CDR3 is TGCGCCAGCAGCCGTTCGGCGGGAGCCGCCGGGGAGCTGTTTTTT.

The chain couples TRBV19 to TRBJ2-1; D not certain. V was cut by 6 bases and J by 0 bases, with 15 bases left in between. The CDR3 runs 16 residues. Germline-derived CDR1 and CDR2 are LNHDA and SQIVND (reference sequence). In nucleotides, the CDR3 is TGTGCCAGTAGCGTTCTAGGAATCCACTCCTACAATGAGCAGTTCTTC. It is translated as CASSVLGIHSYNEQFF. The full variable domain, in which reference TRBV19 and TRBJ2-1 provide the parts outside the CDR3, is DGGITQSPKYLFRKEGQNVTLSCEQNLNHDAMYWYRQDPGQGLRLIYYSQIVNDFQKGDIAEGYSVSREKKESFPLTVTSAQKNPTAFYLCASSVLGIHSYNEQFFGPGTRLTVL.

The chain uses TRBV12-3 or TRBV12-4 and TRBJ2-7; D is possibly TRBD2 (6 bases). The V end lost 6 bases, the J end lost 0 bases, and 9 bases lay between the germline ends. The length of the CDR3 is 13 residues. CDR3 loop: CASRRDSSYEQYF. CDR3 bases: TGTGCCAGCAGGCGGGACTCCTCCTACGAGCAGTACTTC.

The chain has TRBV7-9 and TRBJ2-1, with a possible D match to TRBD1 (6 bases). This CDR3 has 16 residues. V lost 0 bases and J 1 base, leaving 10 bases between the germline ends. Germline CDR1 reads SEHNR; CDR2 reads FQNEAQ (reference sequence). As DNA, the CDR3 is TGTGCCAGCAGCTTAGCCAGGGGAAGTTCCTACAATGAGCAGTTCTTC. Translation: CASSLARGSSYNEQFF.

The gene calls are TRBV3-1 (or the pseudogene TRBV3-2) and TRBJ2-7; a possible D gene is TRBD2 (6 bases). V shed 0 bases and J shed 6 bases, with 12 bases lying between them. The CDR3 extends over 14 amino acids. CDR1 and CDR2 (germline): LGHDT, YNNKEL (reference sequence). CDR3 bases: TGTGCCAGCAGCCAAGATCGGGTGCGGGGCGAGCAGTACTTC. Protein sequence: CASSQDRVRGEQYF.

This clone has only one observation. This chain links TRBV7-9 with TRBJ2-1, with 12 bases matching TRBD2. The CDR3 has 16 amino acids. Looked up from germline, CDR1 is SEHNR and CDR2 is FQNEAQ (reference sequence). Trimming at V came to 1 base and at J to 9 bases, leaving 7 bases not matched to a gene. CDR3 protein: CASSLGPSGRDAEQFF. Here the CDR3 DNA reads TGTGCCAGCAGCTTAGGGCCTAGCGGGAGGGATGCTGAGCAGTTCTTC.

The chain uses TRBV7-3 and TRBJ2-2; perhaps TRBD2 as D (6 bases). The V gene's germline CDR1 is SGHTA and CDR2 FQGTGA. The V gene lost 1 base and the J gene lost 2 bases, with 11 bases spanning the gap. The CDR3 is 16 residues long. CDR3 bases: TGTGCCAGCAGCTTAAGCGGGACCTCTAACACCGGGGAGCTGTTTTTT. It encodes CASSLSGTSNTGELFF.

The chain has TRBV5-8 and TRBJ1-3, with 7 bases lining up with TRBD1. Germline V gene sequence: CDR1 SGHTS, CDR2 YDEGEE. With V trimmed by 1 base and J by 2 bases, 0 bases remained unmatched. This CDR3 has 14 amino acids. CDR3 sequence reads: CASSLTGAGNTIYF. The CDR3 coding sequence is TGTGCCAGCAGCTTGACAGGGGCTGGAAACACCATATATTTT.

This chain's CDR3 is CSVEDHSYGYTF. The CDR3 nucleotides are TGCAGCGTTGAAGATCATTCCTATGGCTACACCTTC. The rearrangement uses TRBV29-1 and TRBJ1-2; D is uncertain. The CDR3 sequence is 12 residues long. The germline V gene encodes CDR1 SQVTM and CDR2 ANQGSEA. V lost 0 bases, J lost 4 bases, and 6 bases lay in between.

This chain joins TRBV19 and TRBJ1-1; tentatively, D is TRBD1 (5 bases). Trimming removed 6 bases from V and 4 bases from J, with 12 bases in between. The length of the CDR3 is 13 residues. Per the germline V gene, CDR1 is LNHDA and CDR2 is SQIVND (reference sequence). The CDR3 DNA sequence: TGTGCCAGTAGCCGACTGGGGCCCACTGAAGCTTTCTTT. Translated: CASSRLGPTEAFF.

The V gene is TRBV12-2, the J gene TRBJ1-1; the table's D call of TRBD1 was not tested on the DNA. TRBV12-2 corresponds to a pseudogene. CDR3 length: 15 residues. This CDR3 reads CASRVSPLWGPEAFF. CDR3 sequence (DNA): TGTGCAAGTCGAGTCAGCCCGTTATGGGGGCCTGAAGCTTTCTTT.

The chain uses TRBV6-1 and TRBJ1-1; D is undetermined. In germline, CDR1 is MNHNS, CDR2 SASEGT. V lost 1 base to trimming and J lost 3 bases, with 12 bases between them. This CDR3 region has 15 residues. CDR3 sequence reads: CASSEDVDSDTEAFF. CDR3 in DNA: TGTGCCAGCAGTGAAGACGTAGACTCGGACACTGAAGCTTTCTTT.

CDR3 DNA: TGTGCCAGCAGCTTCTGGACAGGGAATGGCTACACCTTC. Protein product: CASSFWTGNGYTF. The gene calls are TRBV5-5 and TRBJ1-2, with 8 nucleotides matching TRBD1. V lost 2 bases to trimming and J lost 6 bases; unmatched junction nucleotides: 3. The CDR3 spans 13 residues. Germline CDR1 and CDR2: SGHKS and YYEKEE (reference sequence).

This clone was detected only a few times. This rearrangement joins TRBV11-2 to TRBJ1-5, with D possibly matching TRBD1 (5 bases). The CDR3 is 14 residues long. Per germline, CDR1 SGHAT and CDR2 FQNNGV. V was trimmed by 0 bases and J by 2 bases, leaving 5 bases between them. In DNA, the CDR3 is TGTGCCAGCAGCTTAGACAGGGGCAATCAGCCCCAGCATTTT. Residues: CASSLDRGNQPQHF.

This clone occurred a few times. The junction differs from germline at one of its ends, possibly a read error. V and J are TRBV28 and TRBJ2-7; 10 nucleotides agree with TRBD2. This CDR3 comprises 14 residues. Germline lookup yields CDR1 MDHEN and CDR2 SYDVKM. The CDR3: CASTLAGGTYEQYF. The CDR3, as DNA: TGTGCCAGCACTTTAGCGGGAGGAACCTACGAGCAGTACTTC.

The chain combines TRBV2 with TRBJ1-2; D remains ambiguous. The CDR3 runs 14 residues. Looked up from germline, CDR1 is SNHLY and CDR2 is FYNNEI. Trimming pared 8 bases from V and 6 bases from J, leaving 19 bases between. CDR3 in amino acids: CASDSERTTDGYTF. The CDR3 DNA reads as TGTGCCAGCGATTCGGAACGAACTACTGATGGCTACACCTTC.

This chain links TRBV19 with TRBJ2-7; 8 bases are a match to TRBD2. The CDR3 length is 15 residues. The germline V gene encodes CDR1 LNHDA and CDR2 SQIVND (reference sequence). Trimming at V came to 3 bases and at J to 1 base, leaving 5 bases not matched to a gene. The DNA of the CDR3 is TGTGCCAGTAGTATGCCTAGCGGGCCTTCCTACGAGCAGTACTTC. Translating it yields CASSMPSGPSYEQYF.

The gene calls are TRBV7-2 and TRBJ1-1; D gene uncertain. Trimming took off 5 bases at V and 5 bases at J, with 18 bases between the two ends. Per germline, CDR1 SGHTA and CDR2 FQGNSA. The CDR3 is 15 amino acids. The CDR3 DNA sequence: TGTGCCAGCAGCCCTCAGCCGGGTCGTGAAACTGAAGCTTTCTTT. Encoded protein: CASSPQPGRETEAFF.

The CDR3: CASRFCNGSGGQGVSWGSNQPQHF. In DNA form, the CDR3 reads TGTGCAAGTCGCTTCTGCAACGGCTCCGGAGGACAGGGGGTTTCATGGGGCAGCAATCAGCCCCAGCATTTT. V is TRBV12-2 and J is TRBJ1-5; the table's D call, TRBD1, has no DNA check behind it. TRBV12-2 has pseudogene status. The CDR3 totals 24 residues.

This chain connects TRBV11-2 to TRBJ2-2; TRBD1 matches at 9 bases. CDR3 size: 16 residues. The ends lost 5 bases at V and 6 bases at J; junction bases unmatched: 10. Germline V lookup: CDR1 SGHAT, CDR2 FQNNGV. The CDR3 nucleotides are TGTGCCAGCAGCAGGGACAGGGCACATGGTGCCGGGGAGCTGTTTTTT. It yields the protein CASSRDRAHGAGELFF. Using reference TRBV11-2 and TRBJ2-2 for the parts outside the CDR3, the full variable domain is EAGVAQSPRYKIIEKRQSVAFWCNPISGHATLYWYQQILGQGPKLLIQFQNNGVVDDSQLPKDRFSAERLKGVDSTLKIQPAKLEDSAVYLCASSRDRAHGAGELFFGEGSRLTVL.

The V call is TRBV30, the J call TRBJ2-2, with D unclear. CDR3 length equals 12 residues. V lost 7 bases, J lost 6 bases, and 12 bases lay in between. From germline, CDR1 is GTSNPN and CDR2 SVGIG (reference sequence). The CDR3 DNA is TGTGCCTCGACCATTGCGGCCGGGGAGCTGTTTTTT. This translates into CASTIAAGELFF. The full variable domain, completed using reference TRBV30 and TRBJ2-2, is SQTIHQWPATLVQPVGSPLSLECTVEGTSNPNLYWYRQAAGRGLQLLFYSVGIGQISSEVPQNLSASRPQDRQFILSSKKLLLSDSGFYLCASTIAAGELFFGEGSRLTVL.